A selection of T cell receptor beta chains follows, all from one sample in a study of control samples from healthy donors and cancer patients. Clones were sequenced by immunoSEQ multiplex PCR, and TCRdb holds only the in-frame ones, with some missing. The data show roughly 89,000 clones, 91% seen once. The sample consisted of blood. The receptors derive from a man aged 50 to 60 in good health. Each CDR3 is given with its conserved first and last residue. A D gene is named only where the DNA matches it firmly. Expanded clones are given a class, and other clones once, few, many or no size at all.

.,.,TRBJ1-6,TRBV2,CASSEIIDKAPLHF,TGTGCCAGCAGTGAAATCATCGATAAGGCACCCCTCCACTTT
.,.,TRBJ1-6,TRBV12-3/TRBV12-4,CASSFGDNSPLHF,TGTGCCAGCAGTTTTGGGGATAATTCACCCCTCCACTTT
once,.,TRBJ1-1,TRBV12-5,CASGRTTVEAFF,TGTGCTAGTGGTCGAACGACGGTGGAAGCTTTCTTT
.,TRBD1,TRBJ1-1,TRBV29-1,CSARGQEGTEAFF,TGCAGCGCCCGGGGACAGGAGGGGACTGAAGCTTTCTTT
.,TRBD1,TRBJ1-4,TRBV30,CAWSHRGTNEKLFF,TGTGCCTGGAGCCACAGGGGCACTAATGAAAAACTGTTTTTT
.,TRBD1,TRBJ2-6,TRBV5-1,CASSLGSGGLSGANVLTF,TGCGCCAGCAGCTTGGGTTCAGGGGGCTTATCTGGGGCCAACGTCCTGACTTTC
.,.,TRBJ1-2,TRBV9,CASSDGQNHYGYTF,TGTGCCAGCAGCGACGGACAGAACCACTATGGCTACACCTTC
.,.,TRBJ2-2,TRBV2,CASRLAHTGELFF,TGTGCCAGCAGACTAGCTCACACCGGGGAGCTGTTTTTT
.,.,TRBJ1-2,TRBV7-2,CASSTQGYGYTF,TGTGCCAGCAGCACCCAGGGCTATGGCTACACCTTC
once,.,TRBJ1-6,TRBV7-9,CASSLPSGSPLHF,TGTGCCAGCAGCTTACCTTCCGGTTCACCCCTCCACTTT
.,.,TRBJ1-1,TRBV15,CATSRVFGTVNTEAFF,TGTGCCACCAGCAGAGTGTTTGGGACGGTGAACACTGAAGCTTTCTTT
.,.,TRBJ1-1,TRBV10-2,CASSDGGSRAFF,TGCGCCAGCAGTGATGGGGGATCTCGGGCTTTCTTT
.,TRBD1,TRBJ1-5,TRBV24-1,CATSDLLWDSRNQPQHF,TGTGCCACCAGTGATTTGCTCTGGGACAGTCGCAATCAGCCCCAGCATTTT
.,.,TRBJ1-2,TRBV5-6,CASSPGTGNYGYTF,TGTGCCAGCAGCCCCGGGACGGGGAACTATGGCTACACCTTC
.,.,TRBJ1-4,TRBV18,CASSPSSSTNEKLFF,TGTGCCAGCTCACCAAGCAGTTCAACTAATGAAAAACTGTTTTTT
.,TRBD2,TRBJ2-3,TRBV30,CAWRRRGAPDTQYF,TGTGCCTGGAGACGGCGGGGGGCCCCAGATACGCAGTATTTT
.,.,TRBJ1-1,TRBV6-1,CASSEQGRTEAFF,TGTGCCAGCAGTGAACAGGGCCGAACTGAAGCTTTCTTT
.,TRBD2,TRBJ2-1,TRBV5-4,CASSFELAGGNEQFF,TGTGCCAGCAGCTTTGAGCTAGCGGGGGGTAATGAGCAGTTCTTC
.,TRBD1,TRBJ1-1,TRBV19,CATATGADTEAFF,TGTGCCACCGCGACAGGGGCGGACACTGAAGCTTTCTTT
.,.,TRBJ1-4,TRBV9,CASSVGGSTNEKLFF,TGTGCCAGCAGCGTGGGTGGCTCAACTAATGAAAAACTGTTTTTT
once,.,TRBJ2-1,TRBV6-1,CASSDHWGPGEQFF,TGTGCCAGCAGTGATCATTGGGGGCCAGGGGAGCAGTTCTTC
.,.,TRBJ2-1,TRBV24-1,CATSDRHYNEQFF,TGTGCCACCAGTGATCGCCACTACAATGAGCAGTTCTTC
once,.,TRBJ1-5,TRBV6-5,CASSLSRGVSQPQHF,TGTGCCAGCAGTCTTTCCCGGGGAGTGAGTCAGCCCCAGCATTTT
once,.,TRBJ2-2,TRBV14,CASSQQLTRELFF,TGTGCCAGCAGCCAGCAATTGACCCGGGAGCTGTTTTTT
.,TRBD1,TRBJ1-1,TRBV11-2,CASSHRDRGRTEAFF,TGTGCCAGCAGTCACCGGGACAGGGGGCGCACTGAAGCTTTCTTT
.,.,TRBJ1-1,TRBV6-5,CASSYGGGMNTEAFF,TGTGCCAGCAGTTACGGGGGGGGGATGAACACTGAAGCTTTCTTT
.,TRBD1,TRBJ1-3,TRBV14,CASSQPGTGVGNTIYF,TGTGCCAGCAGCCAACCGGGGACAGGGGTTGGAAACACCATATATTTT
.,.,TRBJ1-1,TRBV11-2,CASSLDVNLNTEAFF,TGTGCCAGCAGCTTAGACGTAAACTTGAACACTGAAGCTTTCTTT
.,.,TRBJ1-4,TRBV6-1,CASSEGRDRGKLFF,TGTGCCAGCAGTGAAGGCAGGGATAGAGGAAAACTGTTTTTT
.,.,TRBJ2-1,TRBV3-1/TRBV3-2,CASSLTRPRDPEQFF,TGTGCCAGCAGCCTAACTAGGCCCAGAGATCCTGAGCAGTTCTTC
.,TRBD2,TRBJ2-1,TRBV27,CASRPGLENEQFF,TGTGCCAGCCGCCCGGGACTAGAGAATGAGCAGTTCTTC
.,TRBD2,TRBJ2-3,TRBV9,CASSPRGAIFDTQYF,TGTGCCAGCAGCCCGCGGGGGGCCATTTTTGATACGCAGTATTTT
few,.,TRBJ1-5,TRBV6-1,CASSEILDRGYQPQHF,TGTGCCAGCAGTGAAATCTTAGACAGAGGTTATCAGCCCCAGCATTTT
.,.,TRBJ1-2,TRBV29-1,CSVDGRSRFGYTF,TGCAGCGTTGATGGGAGATCTCGTTTTGGCTACACCTTC
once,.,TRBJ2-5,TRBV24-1,CATSDSWQETQYF,TGTGCCACCAGTGATTCGTGGCAAGAGACCCAGTACTTC
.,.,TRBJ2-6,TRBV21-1,CASRQGGWNSGANVLTF,TGTGCCAGCAGACAGGGCGGGTGGAACTCTGGGGCCAACGTCCTGACTTTC
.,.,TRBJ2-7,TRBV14,CASSHGQPQYF,TGTGCCAGCAGCCACGGACAGCCTCAGTACTTC
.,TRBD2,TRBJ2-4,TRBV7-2,CASSFLGGTKNIQYF,TGTGCCAGCAGCTTCCTGGGGGGGACCAAAAACATTCAGTACTTC
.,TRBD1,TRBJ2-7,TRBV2,CASSEGQVIYYEQYF,TGTGCCAGCAGTGAGGGACAGGTAATCTACTACGAGCAGTACTTC
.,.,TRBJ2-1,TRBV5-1,CASRLRQNEQFF,TGCGCCAGCAGACTTAGGCAAAATGAGCAGTTCTTC
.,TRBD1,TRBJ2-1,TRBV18,CASSQRQGRSYNEQFF,TGTGCCAGCTCGCAAAGACAGGGCCGCTCCTACAATGAGCAGTTCTTC
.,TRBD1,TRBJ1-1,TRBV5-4,CASSFNYRGTEAFF,TGTGCCAGCAGCTTCAACTACAGGGGCACTGAAGCTTTCTTT
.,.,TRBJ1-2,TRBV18,CASSPQEDGGYTF,TGTGCCAGCTCACCACAGGAGGACGGAGGCTACACCTTC
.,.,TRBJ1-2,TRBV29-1,CSVDPPDIGKYTF,TGCAGCGTAGACCCGCCCGATATAGGGAAGTACACCTTC
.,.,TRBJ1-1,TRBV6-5,CASSSSAGTEAFF,TGTGCCAGCTCCTCATCCGCGGGCACTGAAGCTTTCTTT